One and the same sample provided the 30 T cell receptor beta chains below, sequenced in a study of identical twins. TCRdb passed the 5' RACE reads through MiXCR, listing each CDR3 protein once. The sample carries fewer than 500,000 distinct CDR3 sequences, around 24% recorded once. The same sample was also studied in work on T cells expressing NK-cell markers.

The specimen was CD4+ T cells sorted from blood. All receptors derive from a woman aged 18 to 35 in good health.

This clonotype was found a few times. The chain carries TRBV7-3 and TRBJ2-1, with D tentatively TRBD2 (5 bases). Per the germline V gene, CDR1 is SGHTA and CDR2 is FQGTGA. Trimming removed 5 bases from V and 9 bases from J, with 23 bases in between. The CDR3 covers 16 residues. CDR3: CASSPTLERRLAEQFF. Written as DNA, the CDR3 is TGTGCCAGCAGCCCCACTTTGGAGCGGAGGCTTGCTGAGCAGTTCTTC.

This clonotype was seen repeatedly, ten times or more. The chain couples TRBV5-1 to TRBJ1-3, with unresolved D. The CDR3 has 14 amino acids. Trimming pared 0 bases from V and 0 bases from J, leaving 4 bases between. CDR1 SGHRS and CDR2 YFSETQ come from the germline V gene. The CDR3 loop is CASSLGSSGNTIYF. As DNA, the CDR3 is TGCGCCAGCAGCTTGGGCAGCTCTGGAAACACCATATATTTT.

This clonotype came up a few times. This CDR3 reads CASSSTSGGTDEQFF. CDR3 coding DNA: TGCGCCAGCAGCTCCACTAGCGGGGGTACGGATGAGCAGTTCTTC. The chain is built from TRBV5-1 and TRBJ2-1, with TRBD2 matching over 11 bases. Germline CDR1 reads SGHRS; CDR2 reads YFSETQ. The V segment lost 3 bases and the J segment 8 bases; nucleotides outside the gene matches: 7. This CDR3 region has 15 residues.

This clonotype was detected many times. This CDR3 is CASRSESSGANVLTF. In nucleotides, the CDR3 is TGTGCCAGCAGATCTGAGAGCTCTGGGGCCAACGTCCTGACTTTC. The rearrangement joins TRBV12-3 or TRBV12-4 to TRBJ2-6; D unclear. This CDR3 comprises 15 residues. V dropped 6 bases and J dropped 0 bases, with 9 bases sitting between them.

The sample holds a few counts of this clonotype. The chain has TRBV11-3 and TRBJ2-3; D is possibly TRBD1 or TRBD2 (5 bases each). Deletions cut 3 bases from V and 4 bases from J, with 8 bases between. The CDR3 covers 13 residues. Germline loops: CDR1 SGHNT, CDR2 YENEEA. The CDR3 spells CASSLGESDTQYF. For the CDR3, the DNA is TGTGCCAGCAGCTTGGGGGAATCAGATACGCAGTATTTT. Looking up the rest from reference TRBV11-3 and TRBJ2-3 gives the full variable domain: EAGVVQSPRYKIIEKKQPVAFWCNPISGHNTLYWYLQNLGQGPELLIRYENEEAVDDSQLPKDRFSAERLKGVDSTLKIQPAELGDSAVYLCASSLGESDTQYFGPGTRLTVL.

The chain joins TRBV5-1 to TRBJ2-3; D gene uncertain. Germline-derived CDR1 and CDR2 are SGHRS and YFSETQ. V gave up 0 bases and J gave up 2 bases, with 19 bases separating them. The CDR3 is 18 residues long. The CDR3 bases are TGCGCCAGCAGCTTGGGCAGGATCCCCTACGGCCACACAGATACGCAGTATTTT. Amino acids: CASSLGRIPYGHTDTQYF.

This clonotype has only one observation. This chain joins TRBV14 and TRBJ2-7; D possibly corresponds to TRBD1 (5 bases). The CDR3 runs 13 residues. Trimming pared 1 base from V and 5 bases from J, leaving 9 bases between. Germline V lookup: CDR1 SGHDN, CDR2 FVKESK. The CDR3 nucleotides are TGTGCCAGCAGCCAAGCAGGGTTCCACGAGCAGTACTTC. This gives the protein CASSQAGFHEQYF.

This clonotype came up a few times. The chain links TRBV20-1 to TRBJ2-3; D uncertain. The CDR3 covers 13 residues. Trimming removed 3 bases from V and 5 bases from J, with 12 bases in between. In germline, CDR1 is DFQATT, CDR2 SNEGSKA (reference sequence). For the CDR3, the DNA is TGCAGTGCTAGGGTCCAGCGAAGAGATACGCAGTATTTT. Translated, it gives CSARVQRRDTQYF.

This clonotype has more than one count but fewer than ten. V gene TRBV10-3 combines with J gene TRBJ1-5; tentatively, D is TRBD1 (6 bases). Germline values: CDR1 ENHRY, CDR2 SYGVKD. The germline V and J ends were trimmed by 6 bases and 5 bases, with 17 bases remaining between them. This CDR3 is 15 amino acids long. CDR3 amino acids: CAISKLQGSDQPQHF. As DNA, the CDR3 is TGTGCCATCAGCAAATTACAGGGCTCGGATCAGCCCCAGCATTTT.

This clonotype was seen a few times. The V and J genes are TRBV18 and TRBJ2-7; no clear D. Germline lookup yields CDR1 KGHSH and CDR2 LQKENI. This CDR3 region has 12 residues. V gave up 2 bases and J gave up 3 bases, with 5 bases separating them. For the CDR3, the DNA is TGTGCCAGCTCACCAAGACTCTACGAGCAGTACTTC. Its protein is CASSPRLYEQYF.

V and J are TRBV5-1 and TRBJ1-4; D unresolved. CDR3 length equals 13 residues. CDR1 and CDR2 (germline): SGHRS, YFSETQ. Between the trimmed V and J ends, which lost 0 bases and 7 bases, there was a span of 7 bases. CDR3 sequence reads: CASSLERFEKLFF. The DNA for the CDR3 is TGCGCCAGCAGCTTGGAAAGGTTTGAAAAACTGTTTTTT.

This clonotype has only a few counts. The chain couples TRBV27 to TRBJ1-4, with 7 bases that match TRBD1. The CDR3 consists of 16 residues. The V gene's germline CDR1 is MNHEY and CDR2 SMNVEV (reference sequence). V was pared by 4 bases and J by 0 bases, with 5 bases of the junction left unmatched. CDR3 DNA sequence: TGTGCCAGCAGTTCCCGACAGGGAGCAACTAATGAAAAACTGTTTTTT. The encoded protein is CASSSRQGATNEKLFF.

V and J are TRBV4-2 and TRBJ2-5, with D tentatively TRBD2 (6 bases). CDR3 length equals 16 residues. Trimming removed 4 bases from V and 4 bases from J, with 19 bases in between. Germline V gene sequence: CDR1 LGHNA, CDR2 YNFKEQ. The CDR3 DNA sequence: TGTGCCAGCAGCCTGCGGGGTGACGCTGCGGGAGAGACCCAGTACTTC. Translating it yields CASSLRGDAAGETQYF.

The rearrangement joins TRBV2 to TRBJ2-7, with TRBD2 matching 11 bases. Germline CDR1 reads SNHLY; CDR2 reads FYNNEI. CDR3 size: 12 residues. Trimming removed 6 bases from V and 11 bases from J; junction bases left unmatched: 6. The CDR3 is CASRTTSGAKYF. CDR3 sequence (DNA): TGTGCCAGCAGGACGACTAGCGGGGCTAAGTACTTC.

This chain connects TRBV10-1 to TRBJ2-3; 9 nucleotides match TRBD2. Germline-derived CDR1 and CDR2 are WNHNN and SYGVQD (reference sequence). CDR3 size: 15 residues. V was clipped by 6 bases and J by 5 bases; unmatched bases: 9. CDR3 protein: CASSQGASGKDTQYF. CDR3 sequence (DNA): TGCGCCAGCAGCCAAGGGGCTAGCGGGAAAGATACGCAGTATTTT.

CDR3 protein: CARVLFYEQYF. The CDR3 bases are TGTGCCAGGGTACTCTTCTACGAGCAGTACTTC. The V and J genes are TRBV6-1 and TRBJ2-7; D uncertain. CDR1 MNHNS and CDR2 SASEGT come from the germline V gene. The CDR3 totals 11 residues. Trimming removed 9 bases at V and 3 bases at J, with 9 bases between.

V and J are TRBV7-2 and TRBJ2-7; 7 bases line up with TRBD2. This CDR3 comprises 15 residues. Germline values: CDR1 SGHTA, CDR2 FQGNSA. V shed 5 bases and J 2 bases; nucleotides not matched to a gene: 9. The CDR3 DNA follows: TGTGCCAGCAGCCCAAGGAGCGCGGGGGCCTACGAGCAGTACTTC. It translates to CASSPRSAGAYEQYF.

The genes are TRBV24-1 and TRBJ2-5, with TRBD2 identical over 7 bases. The ends lost 9 bases at V and 3 bases at J; junction bases unmatched: 6. Germline V gene data show CDR1 as KGHDR and CDR2 as SFDVKD. The CDR3 extends over 13 amino acids. The CDR3 DNA follows: TGTGCCACCGGGCAAGCGGGGAAAGAGACCCAGTACTTC. Amino acid sequence: CATGQAGKETQYF.

This clonotype was seen only a few times. This chain links TRBV3-1 with TRBJ2-7; 9 bases align to TRBD1. The CDR3 is 14 residues long. The trim removed 1 base at V and 3 bases at J, leaving 1 base unmatched. CDR1 and CDR2 from the germline V gene are LGHDT and YNNKEL (reference sequence). CDR3 amino acids: CASSQVGQGYEQYF. CDR3 DNA: TGTGCCAGCAGCCAAGTGGGACAGGGCTACGAGCAGTACTTC.

A few counts support this clonotype. The V gene is TRBV7-8, the J gene TRBJ2-2; 9 bases line up with TRBD1. CDR3 length: 15 amino acids. V trimming: 8 bases; J trimming: 4 bases; junction bases outside the gene matches: 8. Looked up from germline, CDR1 is SGHVS and CDR2 is FQNEAQ. CDR3 in DNA: TGTGCCAGCGCTAAACAGGGGGCAGGCACCGGGGAGCTGTTTTTT. This sequence encodes CASAKQGAGTGELFF.

This clonotype has ten or more counts. The rearrangement links TRBV4-3 to TRBJ2-5; a weak D match, TRBD1 (5 bases). This CDR3 region has 13 residues. The germline V gene encodes CDR1 LGHNA and CDR2 YSLEER. With 0 bases removed from V and 3 bases from J, the gap between germline ends came to 5 bases. This CDR3 reads CASSQDREETQYF. DNA for the CDR3: TGCGCCAGCAGCCAAGACAGGGAAGAGACCCAGTACTTC.

This clonotype was found a few times. V and J are TRBV25-1 and TRBJ2-3; D is perhaps TRBD2 (6 bases). This CDR3 is built from 15 residues. In germline, CDR1 is MGHDK, CDR2 SYGVNS. V shed 4 bases and J shed 0 bases, with 11 bases lying between them. The CDR3 DNA is TGTGCCAGCAGTGGTTCAGCGGGTAGCACAGATACGCAGTATTTT. Translation gives CASSGSAGSTDTQYF.

This clonotype has just a few counts. This chain uses TRBV2 with TRBJ1-5, with TRBD1 identical over 7 bases. This CDR3 region has 15 residues. CDR1 and CDR2 from the germline V gene are SNHLY and FYNNEI. Trimming at V came to 4 bases and at J to 3 bases, leaving 6 bases not matched to a gene. The CDR3 region is CASSGDSNINQPQHF. CDR3 in DNA: TGTGCCAGCAGTGGGGACAGTAATATCAATCAGCCCCAGCATTTT.

This clonotype was seen only a few times. The chain uses TRBV5-6 and TRBJ1-2; TRBD1 might be the D (5 bases). The V gene's germline CDR1 is SGHDT and CDR2 YYEEEE. The V and J ends lost 4 bases and 5 bases respectively, with 6 bases between them. CDR3 length: 11 amino acids. The CDR3 sequence is CASSRTYGYTF. CDR3 DNA sequence: TGTGCCAGCAGCCGGACATATGGCTACACCTTC.

The sample holds a few counts of this clonotype. The chain has TRBV11-2 and TRBJ2-4; 9 bases match TRBD2. Germline CDR1 SGHAT, CDR2 FQNNGV. V dropped 0 bases and J dropped 6; count of bases not matched to a gene: 9. CDR3 length: 17 amino acids. The CDR3 region is CASSLELGREGANIQYF. In DNA form, the CDR3 reads TGTGCCAGCAGCTTAGAATTAGGGCGGGAGGGGGCAAACATTCAGTACTTC.

The chain recombines TRBV9 with TRBJ1-2; the D is unclear. V lost 2 bases, J lost 5 bases, and 13 bases lay in between. The germline CDR1 and CDR2 sequences are SGDLS and YYNGEE. The CDR3 extends over 14 amino acids. The CDR3 DNA is TGTGCCAGCAGCGTTGATAAAGGGTGGTATGGCTACACCTTC. Its protein product is CASSVDKGWYGYTF.

This rearrangement joins TRBV5-4 to TRBJ2-5, with D unclear. Trimming left V 7 bases short and J 2 bases short, with 12 bases between. This CDR3 has 13 residues. Germline CDR1 and CDR2: SGHNT and YYREEE (reference sequence). DNA for the CDR3: TGTGCCAGCTCCCCCAAGGGACAAGAGACCCAGTACTTC. It codes for CASSPKGQETQYF.

This clonotype was recorded a few times. This chain joins TRBV10-3 and TRBJ1-5; D uncertain. The CDR3 totals 13 residues. Per the germline V gene, CDR1 is ENHRY and CDR2 is SYGVKD. Trimming stripped 6 bases from V and 4 bases from J, with 10 bases between. This chain's CDR3 is CAIRREANQPQHF. CDR3 DNA sequence: TGTGCCATCAGGAGGGAGGCGAATCAGCCCCAGCATTTT.

This clonotype was detected a few times. The chain is built from TRBV20-1 and TRBJ1-5; 7 nucleotides align to TRBD1. The CDR3 sequence is 13 residues long. J lost 6 bases, V lost 6 bases, and 8 bases had no gene match. Germline V gene data show CDR1 as DFQATT and CDR2 as SNEGSKA (reference sequence). In DNA, the CDR3 is TGCAGTGCCGCGGAGGGGGCCGGTCAGCCCCAGCATTTT. It codes for CSAAEGAGQPQHF.

This clonotype was detected only a few times. The V call is TRBV6-2 or TRBV6-3, the J call TRBJ2-1; the match to TRBD2 covers 9 bases. Germline CDR1 and CDR2: MNHEY and SVGEGT. The CDR3 has 13 residues. Trimming at V came to 9 bases and at J to 4 bases, leaving 4 bases not matched to a gene. The CDR3 loop is CASQREVYNEQFF. The CDR3 DNA sequence: TGTGCCAGTCAGCGGGAGGTTTACAATGAGCAGTTCTTC.